These 12 T cell receptor beta chains came from one sample sequenced in a study of shared clonotypes between healthy human individuals. The assay was immunoSEQ multiplex PCR, and TCRdb's table has in-frame clones only and misses some. The profile shows 2 million to 2.5 million clones, 85% to 95% of them singletons. CD8 cells regarded as naive lacked CD45RO, were positively chosen for CCR7, and omitted terminally differentiated effector memory CD45RA+ cells. The specimen was naive CD8+ T cells from PBMCs. The receptor set was obtained from a man aged 18 to 30 in good health. Some clones in this sample may be carry-over from other donors' samples.

This chain joins TRBV29-1 and TRBJ2-1, with 7 bases matching TRBD2. CDR3 length: 14 residues. Germline CDR1 reads SQVTM; CDR2 reads ANQGSEA. After removal of 8 bases from V and 7 bases from J, the junction contained 14 bases not matched to a gene. CDR3 bases: TGCAGCCTGGGAGGTGGCGGGAGAGGAAATGAGCAGTTCTTC. Amino acid sequence: CSLGGGGRGNEQFF.

In its sample, this clone was seen once. The chain joins TRBV11-3 to TRBJ2-1; the match to TRBD2 covers 7 bases. CDR1 is SGHNT and CDR2 is YENEEA in the germline V gene. V shed 2 bases and J 0 bases; nucleotides not matched to a gene: 4. There are 16 residues in the CDR3. The CDR3 sequence: CASSLTSVSSYNEQFF. CDR3 coding DNA: TGTGCCAGCAGCTTAACTAGCGTGAGCTCCTACAATGAGCAGTTCTTC. The full variable domain, with the rest looked up from reference TRBV11-3 and TRBJ2-1, is EAGVVQSPRYKIIEKKQPVAFWCNPISGHNTLYWYLQNLGQGPELLIRYENEEAVDDSQLPKDRFSAERLKGVDSTLKIQPAELGDSAVYLCASSLTSVSSYNEQFFGPGTRLTVL.

Here the CDR3 reads CATSRALSYEQYF. The CDR3 DNA is TGTGCCACCAGCAGAGCCCTATCCTACGAGCAGTACTTC. The chain uses TRBV15 and TRBJ2-7, with D unresolved. V was pared by 1 base and J by 1 base, with 5 bases between. Germline CDR1 and CDR2: LNHNV and YYDKDF (reference sequence). This CDR3 is 13 amino acids long.

The CDR3, as DNA: TGCGCCAGCAGCTTGGCCTTTAGCGAAACCTACGAGCAGTACTTC. The encoded protein is CASSLAFSETYEQYF. The V call is TRBV5-1, the J call TRBJ2-7, with D possibly matching TRBD2 (5 bases). Trimming took off 0 bases at V and 2 bases at J, with 12 bases between the two ends. The CDR3 totals 15 residues. Looked up from germline, CDR1 is SGHRS and CDR2 is YFSETQ.

V gene TRBV27 combines with J gene TRBJ1-5; D unresolved. Germline V CDR1 and CDR2: MNHEY, SMNVEV (reference sequence). Trimming removed 5 bases at V and 6 bases at J, with 17 bases between. The CDR3 spans 15 residues. CDR3 DNA: TGTGCCAGCAGTCCCCAGGTGGGGAAGACTCAGCCCCAGCATTTT. Translation: CASSPQVGKTQPQHF.

The chain joins TRBV27 to TRBJ2-1, with 8 bases aligning to TRBD1. Germline V CDR1 and CDR2: MNHEY, SMNVEV (reference sequence). The CDR3 contains 15 residues. V shed 5 bases, J shed 7 bases, and the junction held 10 bases outside the gene matches. The CDR3 coding sequence is TGTGCCAGCAGTCCCCGACAGGGGAGAAGGAATGAGCAGTTCTTC. Encoded protein: CASSPRQGRRNEQFF.

CDR3 nucleotides: TGTGCCAGCAGCGTATATCCCCCCCCCACCGGGGAGCTGTTTTTT. Translation gives CASSVYPPPTGELFF. The V gene is TRBV9, the J gene TRBJ2-2; D is undetermined. Germline V gene data show CDR1 as SGDLS and CDR2 as YYNGEE. Trimming left V 1 base short and J 4 bases short, with 11 bases between. The CDR3 contains 15 residues.

The genes are TRBV18 and TRBJ2-7; TRBD2 is a possible D gene (5 bases). V was clipped by 3 bases and J by 4 bases, with 16 bases between them. CDR1 and CDR2 (germline): KGHSH, LQKENI. The CDR3 length is 15 residues. The CDR3: CASSPRRGVEYEQYF. The CDR3 region has the DNA TGTGCCAGCTCACCGCGACGGGGTGTGGAATACGAGCAGTACTTC.

J is TRBJ1-3 and V is TRBV27; D gene ambiguous. Germline V lookup: CDR1 MNHEY, CDR2 SMNVEV (reference sequence). Deletions cut 3 bases from V and 1 base from J, with 13 bases between. The CDR3 totals 16 residues. The CDR3 loop is CASSFGRPQSGNTIYF. The CDR3 nucleotides read TGTGCCAGCAGTTTTGGCAGGCCCCAATCTGGAAACACCATATATTTT.

J is TRBJ2-6 and V is TRBV14; 9 nucleotides agree with TRBD2. Germline CDR1 is SGHDN and CDR2 is FVKESK. This CDR3 has 17 residues. V lost 7 bases and J lost 1; bases outside the gene matches: 8. The CDR3 region has the DNA TGTGCCAGCAACAGCGGGAGGTCCCTTTCTGGGGCCAACGTCCTGACTTTC. Translation gives CASNSGRSLSGANVLTF.

On this clone itself: Other DNA sequences within the sample encode an identical CDR3. The chain couples TRBV5-4 to TRBJ2-7; D not resolved. V lost 3 bases and J lost 2, with 6 bases in between. This CDR3 is built from 12 residues. The germline V gene has CDR1 SGHNT and CDR2 YYREEE (reference sequence). The CDR3 loop is CASSSSPYEQYF. The CDR3 DNA reads as TGTGCCAGCAGCTCCTCTCCCTACGAGCAGTACTTC.

The CDR3 bases are TGTGCCAGCCGCCGGGACTTGACTTACGAGCAGTACTTC. It is translated as CASRRDLTYEQYF. The chain links TRBV28 to TRBJ2-7, with D possibly being TRBD2 (6 bases). Trimming cost V 8 bases and J 4 bases, with 15 bases left between them. The CDR3 is 13 amino acids. Germline V lookup: CDR1 MDHEN, CDR2 SYDVKM. The entire variable domain, with the rest obtained from reference TRBV28 and TRBJ2-7, is as follows: DVKVTQSSRYLVKRTGEKVFLECVQDMDHENMFWYRQDPGLGLRLIYFSYDVKMKEKGDIPEGYSVSREKKERFSLILESASTNQTSMYLCASRRDLTYEQYFGPGTRLTVT.